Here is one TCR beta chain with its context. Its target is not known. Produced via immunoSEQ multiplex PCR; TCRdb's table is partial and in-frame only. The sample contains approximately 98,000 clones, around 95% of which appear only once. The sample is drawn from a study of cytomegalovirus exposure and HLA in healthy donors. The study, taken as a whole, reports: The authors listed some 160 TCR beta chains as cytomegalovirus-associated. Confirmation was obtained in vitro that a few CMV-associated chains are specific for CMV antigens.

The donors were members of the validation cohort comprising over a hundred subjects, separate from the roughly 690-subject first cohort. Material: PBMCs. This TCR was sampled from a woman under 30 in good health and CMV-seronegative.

DNA for the CDR3: TGTGCCAGCAGTGAAGTGGACCGGGAGCCCGAAGCTTTCTTT. It codes for CASSEVDREPEAFF. J is TRBJ1-1 and V is TRBV2; D gene uncertain. Germline CDR1 and CDR2: SNHLY and FYNNEI. This CDR3 has 14 amino acids. Trimming removed 1 base from V and 8 bases from J, with 14 bases in between.